This TCR beta chain was obtained from a study of cytomegalovirus exposure and HLA in healthy donors. Findings of the study overall: Cytomegalovirus-associated status was assigned to 150 to 200 TCR beta chains. A previous analysis found most TCR beta V segments productive roughly 87% or roughly 30% of the time.

Details on this clone: Its target is unknown.

The CDR3 is 12 residues long. From germline, CDR1 is SEHNR and CDR2 FQNEAQ (reference sequence). Between the trimmed V and J ends, which lost 5 bases and 3 bases, there was a span of 8 bases. Researchers ran the PCR with 60 Vbeta and 13 Jbeta primers. Clones were read by immunoSEQ multiplex PCR, and TCRdb kept only the in-frame ones, dropping some. The sample carries around 90,000 clones, about four fifths recorded once. This chain uses TRBV7-9 with TRBJ2-7; unclear D gene. Sequenced input: PBMCs. The source of this sequence is a man aged 45-60 years in good health and CMV-seronegative. For the CDR3, the DNA is TGTGCCAGCAGCCGAGGTAACTACGAGCAGTACTTC. Protein: CASSRGNYEQYF.